This T cell receptor beta chain was identified in a study of T cells in Graves' hyperthyroidism and ophthalmopathy. Amplified TCR beta CDR3 regions derived from RNA transcripts. The HTBI primer set served for first-round RT-PCR of the TCR CDR3. In TCRdb, the multiplex PCR reads were re-called with MiXCR into one record per CDR3 protein. The data hold about 290,000 distinct CDR3 sequences, with around 17% observed a single time. After removal of 8 bases from V and 3 bases from J, the junction contained 8 bases not matched to a gene. Germline V CDR1 and CDR2: SGHAT, FQNNGV. The CDR3 length is 14 residues.

The specimen sequenced was blood. The sequence derives from a man aged 30 to 45 with Graves' hyperthyroidism. V usage is TRBV11-2 and J usage is TRBJ2-7; 9 bases match TRBD2. CDR3 residues: CASEPSGAIYEQYF. The CDR3 bases are TGTGCCAGCGAGCCTAGCGGGGCCATCTACGAGCAGTACTTC.